This T cell receptor beta chain emerged from a study of metastatic and nonmetastatic thyroid tumors. This clone was observed many times. TCRdb recomputed clones from the PCR reads via MiXCR. The data contain under 60,000 clones, about 20% of them singletons. Prior to thyroid surgery, none of the patients had received any treatment. The sequenced sample was blood. The sequence was obtained from a male donor with papillary thyroid cancer or a benign thyroid nodule (not recorded which). Some clones in this sample may be carry-over from other donors' samples.

The CDR3 protein is CAWSTGTSGIKFF. The CDR3 nucleotides are TGTGCCTGGAGTACGGGGACTAGCGGAATTAAGTTCTTC. V and J are TRBV30 and TRBJ2-1; 11 bases align to TRBD2. J was trimmed by 14 bases and V by 2 bases; bases with no gene match: 8. The CDR3 is 13 residues long. CDR1 and CDR2 (germline): GTSNPN, SVGIG (reference sequence).